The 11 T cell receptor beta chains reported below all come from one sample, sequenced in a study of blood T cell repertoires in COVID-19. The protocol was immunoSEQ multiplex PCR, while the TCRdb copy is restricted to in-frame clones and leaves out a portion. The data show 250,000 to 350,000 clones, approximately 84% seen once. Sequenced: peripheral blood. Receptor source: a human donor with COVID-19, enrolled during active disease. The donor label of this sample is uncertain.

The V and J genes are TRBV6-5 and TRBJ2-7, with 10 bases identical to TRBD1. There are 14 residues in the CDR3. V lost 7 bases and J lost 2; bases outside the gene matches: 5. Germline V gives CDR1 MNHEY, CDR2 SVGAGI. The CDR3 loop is CASNRGQGPYEQYF. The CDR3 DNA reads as TGTGCCAGCAACCGGGGACAGGGGCCCTACGAGCAGTACTTC.

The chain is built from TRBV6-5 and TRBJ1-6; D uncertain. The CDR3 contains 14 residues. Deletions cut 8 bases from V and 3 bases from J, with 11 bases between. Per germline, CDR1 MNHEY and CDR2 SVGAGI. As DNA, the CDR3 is TGTGCCAGCCGGCGCGGCGACTATAATTCACCCCTCCACTTT. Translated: CASRRGDYNSPLHF.

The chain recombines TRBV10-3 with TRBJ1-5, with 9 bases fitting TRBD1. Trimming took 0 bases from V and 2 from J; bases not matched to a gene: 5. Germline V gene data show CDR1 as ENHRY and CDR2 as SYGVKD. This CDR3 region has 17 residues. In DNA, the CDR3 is TGTGCCATCAGTGAGTCAAGGGGGACAGGGCGCAATCAGCCCCAGCATTTT. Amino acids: CAISESRGTGRNQPQHF.

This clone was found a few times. The CDR3 reads CASRDRGGNSPLHF. The CDR3 DNA reads as TGTGCCAGCAGGGACAGGGGAGGAAATTCACCCCTCCACTTT. V and J are TRBV5-4 and TRBJ1-6; 9 bases line up with TRBD1. This CDR3 has 14 amino acids. The V gene end was trimmed by 5 bases and the J gene end by 7 bases; junction bases not matched to a gene: 4. Germline CDR1 and CDR2: SGHNT and YYREEE (reference sequence).

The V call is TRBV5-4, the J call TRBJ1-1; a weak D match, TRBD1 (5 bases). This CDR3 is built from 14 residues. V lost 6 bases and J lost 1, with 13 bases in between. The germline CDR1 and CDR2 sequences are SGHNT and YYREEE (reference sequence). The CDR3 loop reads CASTQGRANTEAFF. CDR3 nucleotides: TGTGCCAGCACCCAAGGCAGGGCGAACACTGAAGCTTTCTTT.

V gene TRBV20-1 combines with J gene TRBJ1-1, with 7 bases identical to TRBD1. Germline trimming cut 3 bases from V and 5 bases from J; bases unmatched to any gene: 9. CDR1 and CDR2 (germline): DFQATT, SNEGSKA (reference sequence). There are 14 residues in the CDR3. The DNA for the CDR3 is TGCAGTGCTAGTTGGCCAGGGGGAGGTACTGAAGCTTTCTTT. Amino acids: CSASWPGGGTEAFF.

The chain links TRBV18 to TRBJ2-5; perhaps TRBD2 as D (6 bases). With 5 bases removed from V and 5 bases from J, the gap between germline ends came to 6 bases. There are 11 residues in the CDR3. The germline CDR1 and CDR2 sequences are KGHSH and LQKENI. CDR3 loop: CASSGGETQYF. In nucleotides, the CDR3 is TGTGCCAGCTCAGGGGGGGAGACCCAGTACTTC.

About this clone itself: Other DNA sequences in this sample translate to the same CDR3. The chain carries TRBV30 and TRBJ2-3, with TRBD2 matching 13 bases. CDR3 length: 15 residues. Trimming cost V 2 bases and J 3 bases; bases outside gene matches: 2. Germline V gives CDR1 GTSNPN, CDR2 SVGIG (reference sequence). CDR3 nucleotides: TGTGCCTGGAGTAGACTAGCGGGAGGAACAGATACGCAGTATTTT. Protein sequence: CAWSRLAGGTDTQYF.

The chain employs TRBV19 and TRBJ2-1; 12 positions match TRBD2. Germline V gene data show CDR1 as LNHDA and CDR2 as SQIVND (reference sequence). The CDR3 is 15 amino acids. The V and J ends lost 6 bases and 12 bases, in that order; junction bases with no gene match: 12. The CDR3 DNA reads TGTGCCAGTAGCCTTCTAGCGGGAGGGACGTTTGGGCAGTTCTTC. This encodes CASSLLAGGTFGQFF.

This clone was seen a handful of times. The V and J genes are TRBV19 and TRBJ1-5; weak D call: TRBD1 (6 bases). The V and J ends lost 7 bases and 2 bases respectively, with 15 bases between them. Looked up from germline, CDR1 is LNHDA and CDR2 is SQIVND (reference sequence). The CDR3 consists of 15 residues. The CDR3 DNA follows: TGTGCCAGTAAGTTCGACAGGATCGGCAATCAGCCCCAGCATTTT. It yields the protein CASKFDRIGNQPQHF.

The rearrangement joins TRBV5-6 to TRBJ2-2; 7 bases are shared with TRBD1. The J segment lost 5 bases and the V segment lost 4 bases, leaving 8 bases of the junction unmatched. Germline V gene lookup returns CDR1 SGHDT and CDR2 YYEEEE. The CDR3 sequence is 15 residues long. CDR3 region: CASSRIDRETGELFF. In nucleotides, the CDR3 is TGTGCCAGCAGCCGTATTGACAGGGAGACCGGGGAGCTGTTTTTT.